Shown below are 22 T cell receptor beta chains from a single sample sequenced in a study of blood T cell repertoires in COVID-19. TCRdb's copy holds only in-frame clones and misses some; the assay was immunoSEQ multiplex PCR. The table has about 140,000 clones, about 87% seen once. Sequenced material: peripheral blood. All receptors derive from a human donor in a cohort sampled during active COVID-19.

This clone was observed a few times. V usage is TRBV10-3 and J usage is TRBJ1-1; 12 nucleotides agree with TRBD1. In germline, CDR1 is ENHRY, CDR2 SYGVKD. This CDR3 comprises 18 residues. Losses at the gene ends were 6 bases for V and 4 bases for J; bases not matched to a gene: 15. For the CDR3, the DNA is TGTGCCATCAGCTCAATACCGGGACAGGGGGCGCGTGTCACTGAAGCTTTCTTT. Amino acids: CAISSIPGQGARVTEAFF.

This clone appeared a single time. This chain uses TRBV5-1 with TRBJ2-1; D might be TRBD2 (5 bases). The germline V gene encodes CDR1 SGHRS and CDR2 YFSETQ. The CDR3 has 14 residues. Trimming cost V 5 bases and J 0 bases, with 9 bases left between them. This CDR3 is CASRPTSSYNEQFF. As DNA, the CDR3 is TGCGCCAGCAGACCTACTAGCTCCTACAATGAGCAGTTCTTC.

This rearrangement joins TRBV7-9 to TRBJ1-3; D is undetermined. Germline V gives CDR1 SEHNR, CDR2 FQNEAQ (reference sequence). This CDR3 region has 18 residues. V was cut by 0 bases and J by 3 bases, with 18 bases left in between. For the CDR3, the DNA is TGTGCCAGCAGCTTAGCTTTCGGGAGTTTGCTCGATGGAAACACCATATATTTT. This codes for CASSLAFGSLLDGNTIYF.

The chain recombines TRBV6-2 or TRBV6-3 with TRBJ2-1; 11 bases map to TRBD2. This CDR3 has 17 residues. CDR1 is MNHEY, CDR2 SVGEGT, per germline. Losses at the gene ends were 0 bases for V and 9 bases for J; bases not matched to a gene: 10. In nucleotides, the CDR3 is TGTGCCAGCAGTTACTCCTCGGGTAGCGGGAGGGTTGGTGAGCAGTTCTTC. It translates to CASSYSSGSGRVGEQFF.

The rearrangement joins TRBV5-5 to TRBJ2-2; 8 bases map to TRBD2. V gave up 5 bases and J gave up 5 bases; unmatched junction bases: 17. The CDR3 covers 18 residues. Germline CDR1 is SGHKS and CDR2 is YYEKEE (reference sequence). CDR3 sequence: CASRVSPGTRDGTGELFF. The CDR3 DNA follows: TGTGCCAGCAGGGTCAGTCCCGGGACTAGGGATGGGACCGGGGAGCTGTTTTTT.

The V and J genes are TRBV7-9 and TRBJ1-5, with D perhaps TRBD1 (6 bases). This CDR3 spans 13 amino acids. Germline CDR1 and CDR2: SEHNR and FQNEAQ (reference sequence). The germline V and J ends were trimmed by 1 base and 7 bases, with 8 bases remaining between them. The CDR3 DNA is TGTGCCAGCAGCTTAGGTCAGGGGCAGCCCCAGCATTTT. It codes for CASSLGQGQPQHF.

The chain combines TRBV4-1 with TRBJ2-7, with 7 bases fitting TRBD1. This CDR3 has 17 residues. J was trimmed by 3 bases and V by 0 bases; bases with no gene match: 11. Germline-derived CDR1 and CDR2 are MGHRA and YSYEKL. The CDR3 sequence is CASSQDSPRTGHYEQYF. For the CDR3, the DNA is TGCGCCAGCAGCCAAGATTCCCCCCGGACAGGCCACTACGAGCAGTACTTC.

This CDR3 is CASSEDFTGYGYTF. CDR3 nucleotides: TGTGCCAGCAGTGAAGATTTTACTGGCTATGGCTACACCTTC. The chain joins TRBV2 to TRBJ1-2; D not resolved. There are 14 residues in the CDR3. V was cut by 1 base and J by 4 bases, with 10 bases left in between. From germline, CDR1 is SNHLY and CDR2 FYNNEI.

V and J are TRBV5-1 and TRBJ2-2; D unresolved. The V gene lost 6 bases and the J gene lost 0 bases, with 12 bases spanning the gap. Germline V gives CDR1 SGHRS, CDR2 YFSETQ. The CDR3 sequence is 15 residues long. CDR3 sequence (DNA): TGCGCCAGCACAGACATTCGATCGAACACCGGGGAGCTGTTTTTT. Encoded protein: CASTDIRSNTGELFF.

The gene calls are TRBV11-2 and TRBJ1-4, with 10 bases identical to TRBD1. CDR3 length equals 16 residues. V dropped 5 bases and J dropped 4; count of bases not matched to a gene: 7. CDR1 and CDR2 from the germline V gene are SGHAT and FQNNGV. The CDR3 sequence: CASSVGTGALNEKLFF. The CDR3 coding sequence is TGTGCCAGCAGCGTCGGGACAGGGGCCCTTAATGAAAAACTGTTTTTT.

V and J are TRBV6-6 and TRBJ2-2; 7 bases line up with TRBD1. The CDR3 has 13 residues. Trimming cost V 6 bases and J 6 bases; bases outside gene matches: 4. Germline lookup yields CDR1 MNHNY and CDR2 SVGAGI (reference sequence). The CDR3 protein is CASRVQGAGELFF. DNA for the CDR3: TGTGCCAGCAGGGTCCAGGGGGCCGGGGAGCTGTTTTTT.

The CDR3 DNA follows: TGTGCCAGCGCTGGGGCCTCCTACGAGCAGTACTTC. This sequence encodes CASAGASYEQYF. The chain is built from TRBV6-6 and TRBJ2-7; a weak D match, TRBD1 (5 bases). V was cut by 8 bases and J by 0 bases, with 8 bases left in between. Germline V gene lookup returns CDR1 MNHNY and CDR2 SVGAGI (reference sequence). This CDR3 is 12 amino acids long.

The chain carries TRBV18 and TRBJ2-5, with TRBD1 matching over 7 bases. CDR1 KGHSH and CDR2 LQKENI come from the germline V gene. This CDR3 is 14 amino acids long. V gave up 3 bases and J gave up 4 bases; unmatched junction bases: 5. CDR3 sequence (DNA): TGTGCCAGCTCACCTCCGGACAGGACAGAGACCCAGTACTTC. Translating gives CASSPPDRTETQYF.

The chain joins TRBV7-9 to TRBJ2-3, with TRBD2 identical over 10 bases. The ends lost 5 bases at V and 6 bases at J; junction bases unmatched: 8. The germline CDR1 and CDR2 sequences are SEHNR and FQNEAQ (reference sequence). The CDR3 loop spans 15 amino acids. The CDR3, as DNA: TGTGCCAGCAGCCCGGGACTAGCGAAAGGGGATACGCAGTATTTT. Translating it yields CASSPGLAKGDTQYF.

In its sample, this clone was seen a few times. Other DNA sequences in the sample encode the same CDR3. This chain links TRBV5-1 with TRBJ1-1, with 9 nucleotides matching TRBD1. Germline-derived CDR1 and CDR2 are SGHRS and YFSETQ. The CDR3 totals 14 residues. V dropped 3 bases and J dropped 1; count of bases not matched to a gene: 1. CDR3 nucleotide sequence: TGCGCCAGCAGCTCGGGACAGGGGAACACTGAAGCTTTCTTT. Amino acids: CASSSGQGNTEAFF.

DNA for the CDR3: TGTGCCAGCAGCTTTGCGGGGGCCCCGATTGATGAGCAGTTCTTC. It encodes CASSFAGAPIDEQFF. J is TRBJ2-1 and V is TRBV7-2; perhaps TRBD2 as D (7 bases). V was clipped by 3 bases and J by 8 bases, with 17 bases between them. The CDR3 covers 15 residues. Germline V lookup: CDR1 SGHTA, CDR2 FQGNSA.

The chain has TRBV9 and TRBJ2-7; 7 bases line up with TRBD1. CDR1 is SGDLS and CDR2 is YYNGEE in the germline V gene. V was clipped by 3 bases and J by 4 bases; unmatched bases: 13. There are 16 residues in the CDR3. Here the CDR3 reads CASSEGAVVGVYEQYF. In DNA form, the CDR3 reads TGTGCCAGCAGCGAGGGGGCAGTGGTAGGGGTATACGAGCAGTACTTC. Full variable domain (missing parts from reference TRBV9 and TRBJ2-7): DSGVTQTPKHLITATGQRVTLRCSPRSGDLSVYWYQQSLDQGLQFLIQYYNGEERAKGNILERFSAQQFPDLHSELNLSSLELGDSALYFCASSEGAVVGVYEQYFGPGTRLTVT.

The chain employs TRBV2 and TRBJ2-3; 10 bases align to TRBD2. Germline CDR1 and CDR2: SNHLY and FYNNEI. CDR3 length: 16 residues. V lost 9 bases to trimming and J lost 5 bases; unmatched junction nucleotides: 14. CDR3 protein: CARPRTSGTNGDTQYF. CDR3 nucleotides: TGTGCCAGACCTCGTACTAGCGGGACGAATGGAGATACGCAGTATTTT. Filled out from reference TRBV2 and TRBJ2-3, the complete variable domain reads EPEVTQTPSHQVTQMGQEVILRCVPISNHLYFYWYRQILGQKVEFLVSFYNNEISEKSEIFDDQFSVERPDGSNFTLKIRSTKLEDSAMYFCARPRTSGTNGDTQYFGPGTRLTVL.

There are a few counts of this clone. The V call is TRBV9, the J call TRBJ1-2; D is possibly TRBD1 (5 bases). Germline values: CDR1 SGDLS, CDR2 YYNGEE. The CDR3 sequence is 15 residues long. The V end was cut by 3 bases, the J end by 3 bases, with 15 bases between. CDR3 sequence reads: CASSGWAGIDYGYTF. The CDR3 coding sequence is TGTGCCAGCAGCGGTTGGGCAGGGATCGACTATGGCTACACCTTC.

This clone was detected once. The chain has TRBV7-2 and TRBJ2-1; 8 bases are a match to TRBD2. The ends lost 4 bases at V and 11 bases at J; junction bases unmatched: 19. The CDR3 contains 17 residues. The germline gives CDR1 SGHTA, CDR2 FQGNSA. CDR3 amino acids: CASSSRWGGGGTGKQFF. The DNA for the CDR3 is TGTGCCAGCAGCTCCCGGTGGGGTGGCGGGGGGACCGGGAAGCAGTTCTTC.

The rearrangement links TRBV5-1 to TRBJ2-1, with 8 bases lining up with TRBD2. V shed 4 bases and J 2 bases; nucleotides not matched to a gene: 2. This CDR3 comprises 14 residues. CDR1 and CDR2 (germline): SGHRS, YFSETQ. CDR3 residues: CASSLSGTYNEQFF. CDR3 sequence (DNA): TGCGCCAGCAGCCTTAGCGGGACCTACAATGAGCAGTTCTTC. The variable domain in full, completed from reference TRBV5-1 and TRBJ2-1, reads KAGVTQTPRYLIKTRGQQVTLSCSPISGHRSVSWYQQTPGQGLQFLFEYFSETQRNKGNFPGRFSGRQFSNSRSEMNVSTLELGDSALYLCASSLSGTYNEQFFGPGTRLTVL.

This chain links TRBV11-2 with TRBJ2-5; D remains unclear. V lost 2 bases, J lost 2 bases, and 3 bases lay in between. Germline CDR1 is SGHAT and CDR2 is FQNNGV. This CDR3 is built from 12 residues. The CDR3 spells CASSLQQETQYF. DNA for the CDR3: TGTGCCAGCAGCTTACAGCAAGAGACCCAGTACTTC. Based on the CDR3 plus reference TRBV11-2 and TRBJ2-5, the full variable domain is EAGVAQSPRYKIIEKRQSVAFWCNPISGHATLYWYQQILGQGPKLLIQFQNNGVVDDSQLPKDRFSAERLKGVDSTLKIQPAKLEDSAVYLCASSLQQETQYFGPGTRLLVL.